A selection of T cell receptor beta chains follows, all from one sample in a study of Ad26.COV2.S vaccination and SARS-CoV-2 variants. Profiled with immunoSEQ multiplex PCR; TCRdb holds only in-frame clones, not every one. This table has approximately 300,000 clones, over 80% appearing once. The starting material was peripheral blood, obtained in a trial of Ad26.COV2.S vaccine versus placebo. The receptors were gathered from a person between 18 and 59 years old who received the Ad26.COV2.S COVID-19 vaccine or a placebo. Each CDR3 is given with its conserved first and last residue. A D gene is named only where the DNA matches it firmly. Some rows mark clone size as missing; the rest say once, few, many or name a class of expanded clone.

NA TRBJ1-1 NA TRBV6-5 TGTGCCAGCAGCGGGGGGCAGGCCGGAAGGGCTTTCTTT CASSGGQAGRAFF
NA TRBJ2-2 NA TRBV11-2 TGTGCCAGCAGCTTAGGCTGGTGGAACAGGGATAGGGCCGGGGAGCTGTTTTTT CASSLGWWNRDRAGELFF
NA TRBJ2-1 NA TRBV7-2 TGTGCCAGCAGCTTAGCGGCGGGCTCCTACAATGAGCAGTTCTTC CASSLAAGSYNEQFF
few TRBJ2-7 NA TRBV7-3 TGTGCCAGCAGCTTTGGGGGGCCCACCTACGAGCAGTACTTC CASSFGGPTYEQYF
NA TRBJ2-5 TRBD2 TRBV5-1 TGCGCCAGCAGCTTTGCGGGGGGACAAGAGACCCAGTACTTC CASSFAGGQETQYF
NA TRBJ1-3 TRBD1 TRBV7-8 TGTGCCAGCAGCTACGGACAGGGGGCATCGGGAAACACCATATATTTT CASSYGQGASGNTIYF
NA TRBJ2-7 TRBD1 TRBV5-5 TGTGCCAGCAGTGGCAGGGGGATCTACGAGCAGTACTTC CASSGRGIYEQYF
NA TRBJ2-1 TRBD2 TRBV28 TGTGCCAGCAGTTTACCCGGGACTAGCGGGACGAATGAGCAGTTCTTC CASSLPGTSGTNEQFF
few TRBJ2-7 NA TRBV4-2 TGTGCCAGCAGCCAAGTACAGGACCTCTACGAGCAGTACTTC CASSQVQDLYEQYF
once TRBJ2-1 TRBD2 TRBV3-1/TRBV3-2 TGTGCCAGCAGCCAATACAGCGGGGGAGCCTACAATGAGCAGTTCTTC CASSQYSGGAYNEQFF
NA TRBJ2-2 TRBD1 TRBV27 TGTGCCAGCAGTTTATCGAGAGGATCGGGACAGATCACCGGGGAGCTGTTTTTT CASSLSRGSGQITGELFF
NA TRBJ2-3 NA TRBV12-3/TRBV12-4 TGTGCCAGCAGTTTCTTCCCCGGCGATACGCAGTATTTT CASSFFPGDTQYF
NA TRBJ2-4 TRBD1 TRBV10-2 TGCGCCAGCAGTGCGTACAGGGGAGCCAAAAACATTCAGTACTTC CASSAYRGAKNIQYF
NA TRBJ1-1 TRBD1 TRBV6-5 TGTGCCAGCAGTTGGACAGGGAGAATGGACACTGAAGCTTTCTTT CASSWTGRMDTEAFF
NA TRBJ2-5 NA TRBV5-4 TGTGCCAGCAGCTTGTCACAGGGAGGAGGAGAGACCCAGTACTTC CASSLSQGGGETQYF
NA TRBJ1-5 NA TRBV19 TGTGCCAGTAGTGGGGCGTGGGGTTCGAATCAGCCCCAGCATTTT CASSGAWGSNQPQHF
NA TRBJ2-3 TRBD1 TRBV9 TGTGCCAGCAGCGCCCAGGATCTAACAGGGGGCACCACAGATACGCAGTATTTT CASSAQDLTGGTTDTQYF
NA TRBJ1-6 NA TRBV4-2 TGTGCCAGCAGCCAAGATCGAGGGGGCTCCTATAATTCACCCCTCCACTTT CASSQDRGGSYNSPLHF
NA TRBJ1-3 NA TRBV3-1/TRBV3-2 TGTGCCAGCAGCACCCACCTGGACAGCCTCGCCGGAAACACCATATATTTT CASSTHLDSLAGNTIYF
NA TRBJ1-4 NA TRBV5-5 TGTGCCAGCAGCTTGTTAGGGGGAACTAATGAAAAACTGTTTTTT CASSLLGGTNEKLFF
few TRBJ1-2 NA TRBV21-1 TGTGCCAGCAGCAAAGTGGTCGTTAACTATGGCTACACCTTC CASSKVVVNYGYTF
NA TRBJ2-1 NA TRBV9 TGTGCCAGCAGCGTAGGGTGGCAGGGGAAACTCGTTGAGCAGTTCTTC CASSVGWQGKLVEQFF
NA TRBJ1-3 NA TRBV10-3 TGTGCCATCAGTGGGGCAGCCGGAAACACCATATATTTT CAISGAAGNTIYF
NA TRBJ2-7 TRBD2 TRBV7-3 TGTGCCAGCAGCGCTGGACTAGCGTACGAGCAGTACTTC CASSAGLAYEQYF
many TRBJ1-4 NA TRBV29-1 TGCAGCGTTCCGGGGGGCAGGGAAGGAAAACTGTTTTTT CSVPGGREGKLFF
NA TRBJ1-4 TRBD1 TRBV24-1 TGTGCCACCAGTGATTCCCAGGGGGCCGGAGAAAAACTGTTTTTT CATSDSQGAGEKLFF
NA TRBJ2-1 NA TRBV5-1 TGCGCCAGCAGCTCCAACTACAATGAGCAGTTCTTC CASSSNYNEQFF